Listed below are T cell receptor beta chains from one sample, sequenced in a study of blood T cell repertoires in COVID-19. Measured with immunoSEQ multiplex PCR; TCRdb has only the in-frame clones, and not every one. The sample has 200,000 to 250,000 clones, 85% to 90% seen once. Material for sequencing was PBMCs or T cells enriched from blood (not recorded which). The receptors shown here come from a man aged 25 to 40 who had recovered from COVID-19. The CDR3 runs from the conserved cysteine through the conserved F or W. D genes are given only for firm matches.

v_gene	d_gene	len	j_gene	CDR3aa
TRBV20-1	.	11	TRBJ1-2	CSTETGNGYTF
TRBV12-3/TRBV12-4	.	11	TRBJ1-1	CASSLGQGAFF
TRBV27	TRBD2	16	TRBJ2-3	CASSPLAGGGRNTQYF
TRBV7-2	.	13	TRBJ2-7	CASSLVSQGEQYF
TRBV9	.	16	TRBJ1-2	CASSVGSIGLGAGYTF
TRBV27	TRBD1	16	TRBJ1-4	CASRGTGGPANEKLFF
TRBV4-3	.	14	TRBJ2-5	CASSQGRASETQYF
TRBV6-2/TRBV6-3	TRBD2	15	TRBJ2-1	CASSRLAGVYNEQFF
TRBV18	.	13	TRBJ1-6	CASSPQGNSPLHF
TRBV19	TRBD2	15	TRBJ2-7	CASSILAGGTYEQYF
TRBV24-1	.	12	TRBJ1-3	CATSDPGNTIYF
TRBV15	TRBD1	17	TRBJ2-3	CATSRRIRGPDTDTQYF
TRBV7-9	TRBD2	16	TRBJ2-2	CASSSRLAANTGELFF
TRBV14	.	15	TRBJ2-5	CASSRDTGYQETQYF
TRBV5-1	TRBD2	15	TRBJ2-3	CASSFSGGALDTQYF
TRBV6-5	TRBD2	15	TRBJ2-7	CASSYSLGGAYEQYF
TRBV5-6	TRBD1	15	TRBJ1-1	CASSWTGTRGTEAFF
TRBV19	.	15	TRBJ2-5	CASSTGAEIQETQYF
TRBV7-9	.	15	TRBJ1-1	CASSLGAGRNTEAFF
TRBV11-3	.	15	TRBJ2-7	CASSSSNTVSYEQYF
TRBV6-5	TRBD1	12	TRBJ2-1	CASRPGGNEQFF
TRBV5-6	.	16	TRBJ1-1	CASSLDTGHLNTEAFF
TRBV28	.	16	TRBJ1-1	CASSFLTPPKNTEAFF
TRBV18	TRBD1	14	TRBJ2-5	CASSPRDREETQYF
TRBV6-2/TRBV6-3	TRBD1	18	TRBJ1-1	CASSYPGQGRPLDTEAFF
TRBV4-1	.	16	TRBJ2-3	CASSQEGSSSTDTQYF
TRBV28	TRBD1	15	TRBJ2-1	CASSLRDRFYNEQFF
TRBV30	.	12	TRBJ1-3	CACSDGGNTIYF
TRBV6-2/TRBV6-3	TRBD1	16	TRBJ2-7	CASSSPSGTGKYEQYF
TRBV7-2	.	14	TRBJ1-1	CASSLLAGNTEAFF
TRBV4-2	.	16	TRBJ1-3	CASSQDGGQTGNTIYF
TRBV30	TRBD1	16	TRBJ1-5	CAWSVQGGYYNQPQHF
TRBV10-3	.	15	TRBJ2-1	CAIRGDTAARDEQFF
TRBV19	.	15	TRBJ1-5	CASSIDTGLNQPQHF
TRBV4-2	.	16	TRBJ1-1	CASSRGLLGGNTEAFF
TRBV5-1	.	15	TRBJ1-1	CASSLGAGWGTEAFF
TRBV7-8	TRBD1	16	TRBJ2-7	CASSLSGRGHSYEQYF
TRBV14	TRBD2	16	TRBJ2-2	CASSQLAGEGRRELFF
TRBV9	TRBD2	18	TRBJ2-2	CASSALSGLAGSDGELFF
TRBV19	TRBD1	15	TRBJ2-3	CASRPGQGALDTQYF
TRBV4-1	.	14	TRBJ2-7	CASSQRTGTYEQYF
TRBV11-2	.	14	TRBJ1-4	CASSPTGGSEKLFF
TRBV6-1	TRBD1	14	TRBJ1-1	CASSDDRVNTEAFF
TRBV27	TRBD1	15	TRBJ1-6	CASRETGQGNSPLHF
TRBV27	.	14	TRBJ1-2	CASSLTPANYGYTF
TRBV30	TRBD1	14	TRBJ2-2	CAWDRGDGPGELFF
TRBV12-3/TRBV12-4	.	12	TRBJ2-3	CASRPNMDTQYF
TRBV28	.	14	TRBJ1-5	CASSPTLRVLPQHF
TRBV18	.	15	TRBJ2-7	CASSSGTPPSYEQYF
TRBV11-2	.	15	TRBJ1-5	CASSLDRGGNQPQHF
TRBV5-1	.	14	TRBJ2-1	CASSLPSSYNEQFF
TRBV5-5	TRBD2	15	TRBJ2-1	CASNPPSVAGGQQFF
TRBV28	TRBD1	17	TRBJ1-2	CASSFIYLRDSNYGYTF
TRBV30	.	14	TRBJ1-5	CAWSGRGSNQPQHF
TRBV30	.	12	TRBJ1-2	CAWEFPGGGYTF
TRBV24-1	TRBD1	16	TRBJ2-2	CATEDRARANTGELFF
TRBV5-4	.	13	TRBJ2-7	CASSRDSIYEQYF
TRBV24-1	TRBD2	16	TRBJ2-1	CATSDLGLAGGNEQFF
TRBV6-6	.	14	TRBJ1-1	CASSNRDRDTEAFF